One and the same sample provided the 15 T cell receptor beta chains below, sequenced in a study of shared clonotypes between healthy human individuals. In the naive CD8 group, cells lacked CD45RO and were positively selected for CCR7, so terminally differentiated effector memory CD45RA+ cells were left out. Assay: immunoSEQ multiplex PCR; the TCRdb copy retains only in-frame clones and omits some. The sample shows under 2,000,000 clones, over 85% of them seen only once. Sample: naive CD8+ T cells sorted from blood. These receptors were taken from a man younger than 30 in good health.

The chain links TRBV12-5 to TRBJ1-1; D gene unclear. The CDR3 has 12 residues. CDR1 LGHNT and CDR2 FRNRAP come from the germline V gene. The V gene lost 11 bases and the J gene lost 1 base, with 11 bases spanning the gap. The CDR3 sequence is CALELPNTEAFF. The DNA of the CDR3 is TGTGCTCTAGAGCTGCCGAACACTGAAGCTTTCTTT.

This clone occurred once. The chain combines TRBV9 with TRBJ1-1, with D possibly matching TRBD1 (5 bases). The CDR3 is made up of 14 amino acids. Germline loops: CDR1 SGDLS, CDR2 YYNGEE. The ends were cut back, 0 bases at V and 2 bases at J, with 8 bases in the middle. The CDR3 bases are TGTGCCAGCAGCGTAGTAAGGGGTAACACTGAAGCTTTCTTT. It specifies CASSVVRGNTEAFF.

V gene TRBV6-7 combines with J gene TRBJ2-5, with TRBD2 identical over 13 bases. TRBV6-7 is reported as an ORF; its role is uncertain. The CDR3 contains 19 residues. Trimming at V came to 6 bases and at J to 7 bases, leaving 20 bases not matched to a gene. Here the CDR3 reads CASRQGGRRRTSGSRTQYF. The DNA of the CDR3 is TGTGCCAGCAGACAAGGGGGACGGAGGCGGACTAGCGGGAGTCGGACCCAGTACTTC.

A note on this clone: The same CDR3 arises from other DNA sequences in this sample as well. The chain employs TRBV10-3 and TRBJ1-1; D gene uncertain. The ends were cut back, 3 bases at V and 2 bases at J, with 1 base in the middle. The CDR3 sequence is 11 residues long. CDR1 and CDR2 (germline): ENHRY, SYGVKD. The CDR3, as DNA: TGTGCCATCAGTGAAAACACTGAAGCTTTCTTT. Its protein is CAISENTEAFF.

The V call is TRBV9, the J call TRBJ2-3, with 10 bases identical to TRBD2. In germline, CDR1 is SGDLS, CDR2 YYNGEE. The junction had 13 bases not matched to a gene; V was cut back by 4 bases and J by 2 bases. The CDR3 totals 18 residues. CDR3 bases: TGTGCCAGCAGCTTTTTCGGGACTAGCGACCCCTACACAGATACGCAGTATTTT. Amino acids: CASSFFGTSDPYTDTQYF.

The DNA of the CDR3 is TGTGCCAGCTCACCAAGTACCCACAGGGACAGGACCCACACCGGGGAGCTGTTTTTT. Residues: CASSPSTHRDRTHTGELFF. This rearrangement joins TRBV18 to TRBJ2-2; 8 positions agree with TRBD1. Germline V gives CDR1 KGHSH, CDR2 LQKENI. The CDR3 has 19 amino acids. V dropped 2 bases and J dropped 3; count of bases not matched to a gene: 14.

The V gene is TRBV28, the J gene TRBJ1-5; maybe TRBD1 (6 bases). The germline CDR1 and CDR2 sequences are MDHEN and SYDVKM. V shed 3 bases and J shed 11 bases, with 17 bases lying between them. The CDR3 length is 14 residues. CDR3 loop: CASSLRGAPPTQHF. CDR3 coding DNA: TGTGCCAGCAGTTTGAGGGGGGCCCCTCCGACCCAGCATTTT.

The chain employs TRBV19 and TRBJ1-6; TRBD1 matches at 8 bases. From germline, CDR1 is LNHDA and CDR2 SQIVND (reference sequence). With 5 bases clipped from V and 4 bases from J, the junction kept 4 bases outside the gene matches. The CDR3 is made up of 15 amino acids. The CDR3 protein is CASSLGQDYNSPLHF. CDR3 DNA: TGTGCCAGTAGTTTGGGACAGGATTATAATTCACCCCTCCACTTT.

The rearrangement joins TRBV4-3 to TRBJ2-3; maybe TRBD2 (6 bases). The CDR3 consists of 17 residues. V lost 0 bases and J lost 0, with 13 bases in between. Germline V lookup: CDR1 LGHNA, CDR2 YSLEER. The CDR3 is CASSQEIAVRSTDTQYF. CDR3 nucleotide sequence: TGCGCCAGCAGCCAAGAGATAGCGGTCCGAAGCACAGATACGCAGTATTTT.

Remarks on this clone: Other DNA sequences of this sample code for an identical CDR3. V and J are TRBV19 and TRBJ2-7; D not resolved. CDR3 length: 13 residues. Germline-derived CDR1 and CDR2 are LNHDA and SQIVND (reference sequence). V lost 3 bases and J 3 bases, leaving 9 bases between the germline ends. The CDR3 DNA reads as TGTGCCAGTAGTATTGGGGTGGGCTACGAGCAGTACTTC. Translating it yields CASSIGVGYEQYF.

This clone occurred once. J is TRBJ2-4 and V is TRBV5-5, with unresolved D. Germline CDR1 and CDR2: SGHKS and YYEKEE (reference sequence). V was pared by 5 bases and J by 8 bases, with 11 bases between. The CDR3 is made up of 12 amino acids. DNA for the CDR3: TGTGCCAGCAGGGCAAGATGGGACATTCAGTACTTC. Protein: CASRARWDIQYF.

The rearrangement uses TRBV11-2 and TRBJ1-1; D not resolved. The germline gives CDR1 SGHAT, CDR2 FQNNGV. Trimming left V 0 bases short and J 1 base short, with 9 bases between. The CDR3 consists of 15 residues. The CDR3 protein is CASSLEATGNTEAFF. The CDR3 DNA is TGTGCCAGCAGCTTAGAAGCCACGGGGAACACTGAAGCTTTCTTT.

J is TRBJ2-7 and V is TRBV4-1; 9 nucleotides align to TRBD1. J lost 1 base, V lost 0 bases, and 4 bases had no gene match. This CDR3 is built from 16 residues. The V gene's germline CDR1 is MGHRA and CDR2 YSYEKL. The CDR3 is CASSQEPGQGSYEQYF. The CDR3 nucleotides are TGCGCCAGCAGCCAAGAACCAGGACAGGGGTCCTACGAGCAGTACTTC.

The chain joins TRBV4-1 to TRBJ1-5; no clear D gene. The CDR3 sequence is 14 residues long. V lost 2 bases and J 4 bases, leaving 9 bases between the germline ends. Germline CDR1 MGHRA, CDR2 YSYEKL. The CDR3 is CASSQPDLNQPQHF. DNA of the CDR3: TGCGCCAGCAGCCAACCGGATCTTAATCAGCCCCAGCATTTT.

The rearrangement uses TRBV14 and TRBJ2-1, with no clear D. Deletions cut 5 bases from V and 6 bases from J, with 11 bases between. Germline V lookup: CDR1 SGHDN, CDR2 FVKESK. The CDR3 has 13 amino acids. CDR3 in amino acids: CASSYAVGNEQFF. CDR3 in DNA: TGTGCCAGCAGCTACGCGGTCGGCAATGAGCAGTTCTTC.